The 14 T cell receptor beta chains reported below all come from one sample, sequenced in a study of T cell responses to AZD1222 COVID-19 vaccine. Sequencing was performed with immunoSEQ multiplex PCR; in TCRdb, only in-frame clones are kept and a portion is missing. The sample yields around 110,000 clones, approximately 93% seen once. The sequencing used peripheral blood, collected on day 0 of AZD1222 vaccination. These receptors were collected from an adult in good health.

The V gene is TRBV25-1, the J gene TRBJ2-7, with unresolved D. Germline V gene sequence: CDR1 MGHDK, CDR2 SYGVNS. CDR3 size: 14 residues. Trimming cost V 1 base and J 0 bases, with 7 bases left between them. The CDR3 spells CASSELSDSYEQYF. Written as DNA, the CDR3 is TGTGCCAGCAGTGAATTATCTGACTCCTACGAGCAGTACTTC.

The genes are TRBV20-1 and TRBJ2-2, with a weak D call TRBD2 (6 bases). Trimming removed 3 bases from V and 2 bases from J, with 13 bases in between. Germline CDR1 reads DFQATT; CDR2 reads SNEGSKA (reference sequence). CDR3 length: 15 residues. CDR3 in amino acids: CSASYGRANTGELFF. The CDR3 DNA follows: TGCAGTGCTAGTTACGGGAGAGCAAACACCGGGGAGCTGTTTTTT.

The gene calls are TRBV6-5 and TRBJ1-2; D perhaps matches TRBD1 (6 bases). This CDR3 is built from 15 residues. CDR1 and CDR2 (germline): MNHEY, SVGAGI. V gave up 6 bases and J gave up 4 bases, with 18 bases separating them. Here the CDR3 reads CASSPPGERSYGYTF. The CDR3 coding sequence is TGTGCCAGCAGCCCCCCAGGGGAGAGGTCCTATGGCTACACCTTC.

The chain combines TRBV30 with TRBJ1-1, with D perhaps TRBD1 (5 bases). The ends were cut back, 1 base at V and 10 bases at J, with 16 bases in the middle. Germline-derived CDR1 and CDR2 are GTSNPN and SVGIG (reference sequence). The CDR3 consists of 13 residues. CDR3 DNA sequence: TGTGCCTGGAGTGGGGAGGGGAGCTCTGGAGCTTTCTTT. Its translation is CAWSGEGSSGAFF.

This chain links TRBV3-1 (or the pseudogene TRBV3-2) with TRBJ1-5; the D is unclear. The germline CDR1 and CDR2 sequences are LGHDT and YNNKEL (reference sequence). The ends were cut back, 0 bases at V and 6 bases at J, with 6 bases in the middle. This CDR3 spans 13 amino acids. The CDR3 bases are TGTGCCAGCAGCCAAGAGGCTGGTCAGCCCCAGCATTTT. It is translated as CASSQEAGQPQHF.

This clone was seen just once. The genes are TRBV6-1 and TRBJ1-2, with D possibly TRBD1 on 5 matching bases. The CDR3 consists of 11 residues. The V gene lost 3 bases and the J gene lost 6 bases, with 5 bases spanning the gap. Looked up from germline, CDR1 is MNHNS and CDR2 is SASEGT. The CDR3 region has the DNA TGTGCCAGCAGTGACAGGGATGGCTACACCTTC. This translates into CASSDRDGYTF.

J is TRBJ1-5 and V is TRBV7-5. TRBV7-5 is tagged as a pseudogene. CDR3 size: 14 residues. CDR3 bases: TGTGTCAGAAGCAAAGACCCTGTTGGTCAGCCCCAGCATTTT. This codes for CVRSKDPVGQPQHF.

This clone was observed a single time. V and J are TRBV5-1 and TRBJ2-5; D is ambiguous. CDR1 and CDR2 from the germline V gene are SGHRS and YFSETQ. The CDR3 covers 17 residues. Trimming shortened V by 0 bases and J by 5 bases, and 20 bases separated the two germline ends. The CDR3 loop is CASSLVGSSLPRETQYF. In DNA, the CDR3 is TGCGCCAGCAGCTTGGTGGGGTCCTCACTCCCCAGGGAGACCCAGTACTTC.

The rearrangement links TRBV6-5 to TRBJ2-7; tentatively, D is TRBD2 (5 bases). The V end lost 6 bases, the J end lost 4 bases, and 13 bases lay between the germline ends. Germline CDR1 MNHEY, CDR2 SVGAGI. The CDR3 consists of 13 residues. The CDR3 DNA reads TGTGCCAGCAGCGTAAGCGGATTTTACGAGCAGTACTTC. Residues: CASSVSGFYEQYF.

CDR3 sequence: CASSLEEQGGTEAFF. CDR3 coding DNA: TGCGCCAGCAGCTTGGAAGAGCAGGGCGGCACTGAAGCTTTCTTT. The chain recombines TRBV5-1 with TRBJ1-1; D might be TRBD1 (5 bases). Trimming removed 0 bases at V and 4 bases at J, with 13 bases between. The CDR3 is 15 amino acids. The germline gives CDR1 SGHRS, CDR2 YFSETQ.

The CDR3 here is CASSFGPLHEKLFF. In nucleotides, the CDR3 is TGTGCCAGCAGTTTTGGACCACTGCATGAAAAACTGTTTTTT. The J gene is TRBJ1-4, the V gene TRBV28; the D is unclear. There are 14 residues in the CDR3. V lost 3 bases and J lost 6, with 11 bases in between. In germline, CDR1 is MDHEN, CDR2 SYDVKM.

In regard to this clone: The limits of the CDR3 on the DNA are not certain, so only TCRdb's listed CDR3 is given. The rearrangement uses TRBV21-1 and TRBJ2-7; the table's D call of TRBD1 was not tested on the DNA. TRBV21-1 is an annotated pseudogene. The CDR3 contains 16 residues when both ends are counted. CDR3 protein: CASSKRVGKGTYEQYF.

The J gene is TRBJ1-6, the V gene TRBV27, with D unresolved. The V end lost 3 bases, the J end lost 7 bases, and 7 bases lay between the germline ends. Germline V gene lookup returns CDR1 MNHEY and CDR2 SMNVEV (reference sequence). The CDR3 loop spans 13 amino acids. DNA of the CDR3: TGTGCCAGCAGTTTCGGACTCAATTCACCCCTCCACTTT. Protein sequence: CASSFGLNSPLHF.

The J gene is TRBJ2-3, the V gene TRBV6-1, with D unclear. V was shortened by 2 bases and J by 0 bases, with 12 bases between the two germline ends. The CDR3 has 16 amino acids. Germline values: CDR1 MNHNS, CDR2 SASEGT. CDR3 amino acids: CASSEWPGPSTDTQYF. The CDR3, as DNA: TGTGCCAGCAGTGAATGGCCAGGACCTAGCACAGATACGCAGTATTTT.